This T cell receptor beta chain was identified during a study of Ad26.COV2.S vaccination and SARS-CoV-2 variants. Produced via immunoSEQ multiplex PCR; TCRdb's table is partial and in-frame only. The top ten hold about 17% of the sample, which has around 86,000 clones, roughly 84% seen once. The CDR3 contains 15 residues. The germline gives CDR1 PRHDT, CDR2 FYEKMQ (reference sequence). V shed 1 base and J 6 bases; nucleotides not matched to a gene: 2. The rearrangement uses TRBV13 and TRBJ2-1, with 11 nucleotides matching TRBD2. The source is a human donor who had recovered from COVID-19. The sequencing used peripheral blood, collected after recovery from COVID-19. The CDR3 loop reads CASSLVLAGVNEQFF. The CDR3 DNA reads TGTGCCAGCAGCTTAGTACTAGCGGGAGTCAATGAGCAGTTCTTC. Full variable domain (rest looked up from reference TRBV13 and TRBJ2-1): AAGVIQSPRHLIKEKRETATLKCYPIPRHDTVYWYQQGPGQDPQFLISFYEKMQSDKGSIPDRFSAQQFSDYHSELNMSSLELGDSALYFCASSLVLAGVNEQFFGPGTRLTVL.